The next 21 T cell receptor beta chains were all read from a single sample in a study of blood T cell repertoires in COVID-19. TCRdb's table, derived via immunoSEQ multiplex PCR, lists solely in-frame clones and lacks some. The repertoire has 150,000 or so clones, around 80% of them found once; the top ten carry 30% to 45%. Sequencing was carried out using peripheral blood. The origin of the receptors is a human donor in a cohort sampled during active COVID-19.

The chain is built from TRBV6-5 and TRBJ2-5, with 8 positions matching TRBD2. The length of the CDR3 is 14 residues. The junction had 3 bases not matched to a gene; V was cut back by 1 base and J by 5 bases. From germline, CDR1 is MNHEY and CDR2 SVGAGI. The CDR3 region has the DNA TGTGCCAGCAGTTACTATGGCGGGGGGGAGACCCAGTACTTC. It specifies CASSYYGGGETQYF.

This chain links TRBV5-6 with TRBJ2-1, with TRBD1 matching over 9 bases. Germline values: CDR1 SGHDT, CDR2 YYEEEE. J was trimmed by 6 bases and V by 3 bases; bases with no gene match: 7. The CDR3 covers 15 residues. The CDR3 loop reads CASSSRDRVGNEQFF. DNA of the CDR3: TGTGCCAGCAGCTCCCGGGACAGGGTTGGCAATGAGCAGTTCTTC.

The rearrangement uses TRBV9 and TRBJ1-2; maybe TRBD1 (6 bases). There are 12 residues in the CDR3. The ends were cut back, 3 bases at V and 7 bases at J, with 10 bases in the middle. From germline, CDR1 is SGDLS and CDR2 YYNGEE. The CDR3 DNA reads TGTGCCAGCAGCGCGGCAGGGGTTGGCTACACCTTC. It specifies CASSAAGVGYTF.

This chain uses TRBV15 with TRBJ1-4; D not certain. V lost 0 bases and J lost 1, with 9 bases in between. Germline lookup yields CDR1 LNHNV and CDR2 YYDKDF (reference sequence). CDR3 length equals 16 residues. Here the CDR3 reads CATSRDGRGTNEKLFF. The CDR3 coding sequence is TGTGCCACCAGCAGAGACGGTCGGGGAACTAATGAAAAACTGTTTTTT.

The chain couples TRBV15 to TRBJ1-2; 8 nucleotides match TRBD1. Germline lookup yields CDR1 LNHNV and CDR2 YYDKDF (reference sequence). J gave up 3 bases and V 8 bases, and 8 bases lay outside the gene matches. The CDR3 is made up of 14 amino acids. The CDR3 DNA reads as TGTGCCACCTCGGACAGGGAAACCCACTATGGCTACACCTTC. Translation: CATSDRETHYGYTF.

The chain uses TRBV2 and TRBJ2-1; D gene unclear. Looked up from germline, CDR1 is SNHLY and CDR2 is FYNNEI. V dropped 10 bases and J dropped 7 bases, with 11 bases sitting between them. CDR3 length equals 11 residues. The CDR3 nucleotides read TGTGCCACCTCCCCGGAGAATGAGCAGTTCTTC. As protein: CATSPENEQFF.

This chain joins TRBV28 and TRBJ1-2; unclear D gene. The CDR3 sequence is 14 residues long. The germline CDR1 and CDR2 sequences are MDHEN and SYDVKM. With 6 bases removed from V and 6 bases from J, the gap between germline ends came to 17 bases. CDR3 amino acids: CASSTLQKPHGYTF. The CDR3 DNA follows: TGTGCCAGCAGCACATTACAGAAACCCCATGGCTACACCTTC.

This clone was detected once. V gene TRBV18 combines with J gene TRBJ1-1; 10 nucleotides match TRBD1. Germline trimming cut 3 bases from V and 0 bases from J; bases unmatched to any gene: 1. The CDR3 is 15 residues long. Germline V gene data show CDR1 as KGHSH and CDR2 as LQKENI. In nucleotides, the CDR3 is TGTGCCAGCTCACCGGGACAGGGGATGAACACTGAAGCTTTCTTT. It translates to CASSPGQGMNTEAFF. The entire variable domain, with the rest obtained from reference TRBV18 and TRBJ1-1, is as follows: NAGVMQNPRHLVRRRGQEARLRCSPMKGHSHVYWYRQLPEEGLKFMVYLQKENIIDESGMPKERFSAEFPKEGPSILRIQQVVRGDSAAYFCASSPGQGMNTEAFFGQGTRLTVV.

V is TRBV11-3 and J is TRBJ1-6; D is unclear. The CDR3 is made up of 15 amino acids. V was cut by 1 base and J by 7 bases, with 11 bases left in between. Per germline, CDR1 SGHNT and CDR2 YENEEA. The CDR3 is CASSLGIGRNSPLHF. For the CDR3, the DNA is TGTGCCAGCAGCTTAGGCATCGGGAGGAATTCACCCCTCCACTTT.

V gene TRBV11-2 combines with J gene TRBJ2-7, with D perhaps matching TRBD2 (6 bases). There are 13 residues in the CDR3. CDR1 and CDR2 from the germline V gene are SGHAT and FQNNGV. V lost 8 bases to trimming and J lost 0 bases, with 11 bases between them. The CDR3 region is CASAGQGSYEQYF. In DNA, the CDR3 is TGTGCCAGCGCGGGGCAGGGCTCCTACGAGCAGTACTTC.

This clone was counted many times. The chain is built from TRBV7-3 and TRBJ2-1, with D possibly TRBD2 on 6 matching bases. The germline V gene has CDR1 SGHTA and CDR2 FQGTGA. There are 17 residues in the CDR3. Trimming stripped 3 bases from V and 0 bases from J, with 15 bases between. For the CDR3, the DNA is TGTGCCAGCAGCTTCGGCGTTGCGGGGAGCTCCTACAATGAGCAGTTCTTC. As protein: CASSFGVAGSSYNEQFF.

To note about this clone: At one of its ends the junction is not consistent with the germline gene, which may arise from a read error. The V gene is TRBV6-2 or TRBV6-3, the J gene TRBJ2-7; 8 bases map to TRBD1. This CDR3 has 11 residues. Germline V gene data show CDR1 as MNHEY and CDR2 as SVGEGT. Here the CDR3 DNA reads TGTGCCAGCAGTTACCGGGGACAGGCGATCTTC. Translated, it gives CASSYRGQAIF.

CDR3 DNA sequence: TGTGCCAGCAGCTTCATGACCGAGGTGGAGACCCAGTACTTC. Amino acid sequence: CASSFMTEVETQYF. The rearrangement uses TRBV5-4 and TRBJ2-5; D remains unclear. Germline V gives CDR1 SGHNT, CDR2 YYREEE (reference sequence). V gave up 2 bases and J gave up 5 bases, with 13 bases separating them. The CDR3 is made up of 14 amino acids.

V usage is TRBV19 and J usage is TRBJ1-5; a possible D gene is TRBD1 (5 bases). Germline V lookup: CDR1 LNHDA, CDR2 SQIVND (reference sequence). The CDR3 is made up of 16 amino acids. The V end lost 7 bases, the J end lost 0 bases, and 16 bases lay between the germline ends. CDR3 sequence reads: CASTIGGAASNQPQHF. CDR3 in DNA: TGTGCCAGTACCATAGGAGGGGCGGCTAGCAATCAGCCCCAGCATTTT.

The chain couples TRBV19 to TRBJ2-7; tentative D call: TRBD1 (7 bases). V dropped 5 bases and J dropped 0 bases, with 14 bases sitting between them. Germline loops: CDR1 LNHDA, CDR2 SQIVND (reference sequence). The CDR3 sequence is 15 residues long. The CDR3 DNA reads as TGTGCCAGTAGTCCGGGGGACAGACTCTCCTACGAGCAGTACTTC. Its translation: CASSPGDRLSYEQYF.

This clone occurred once. This chain connects TRBV9 to TRBJ1-2; D may be TRBD1 (5 bases). V was shortened by 0 bases and J by 4 bases, with 10 bases between the two germline ends. The CDR3 consists of 14 residues. Germline V gene sequence: CDR1 SGDLS, CDR2 YYNGEE. The CDR3 spells CASSVVGGSYGYTF. Here the CDR3 DNA reads TGTGCCAGCAGCGTAGTGGGGGGGAGCTATGGCTACACCTTC.

The chain uses TRBV19 and TRBJ2-1; maybe TRBD2 (7 bases). The germline V gene encodes CDR1 LNHDA and CDR2 SQIVND (reference sequence). V lost 0 bases to trimming and J lost 10 bases, with 22 bases between them. The CDR3 contains 17 residues. The CDR3 nucleotides read TGTGCCAGTAGTATAGATCAGGGCGGAGGGGGAGGGACAGAGCAGTTCTTC. It encodes CASSIDQGGGGGTEQFF. Supplemented by reference TRBV19 and TRBJ2-1, the full variable domain reads DGGITQSPKYLFRKEGQNVTLSCEQNLNHDAMYWYRQDPGQGLRLIYYSQIVNDFQKGDIAEGYSVSREKKESFPLTVTSAQKNPTAFYLCASSIDQGGGGGTEQFFGPGTRLTVL.

The chain links TRBV9 to TRBJ2-1; D may be TRBD2 (5 bases). The CDR3 covers 15 residues. Germline V gene lookup returns CDR1 SGDLS and CDR2 YYNGEE. V was trimmed by 0 bases and J by 4 bases, leaving 11 bases between them. The chain's CDR3 is CASSVDPTGYNEQFF. The CDR3, as DNA: TGTGCCAGCAGCGTAGACCCGACGGGGTACAATGAGCAGTTCTTC.

A word on this clone: This CDR3 is also generated by other DNA sequences in the sample. The chain employs TRBV9 and TRBJ1-1; D is unclear. V was trimmed by 0 bases and J by 1 base, leaving 4 bases between them. The CDR3 totals 13 residues. Germline V CDR1 and CDR2: SGDLS, YYNGEE. Here the CDR3 reads CASSVDRNTEAFF. The CDR3 DNA sequence: TGTGCCAGCAGCGTAGATAGGAACACTGAAGCTTTCTTT. Looking up the rest from reference TRBV9 and TRBJ1-1 gives the full variable domain: DSGVTQTPKHLITATGQRVTLRCSPRSGDLSVYWYQQSLDQGLQFLIQYYNGEERAKGNILERFSAQQFPDLHSELNLSSLELGDSALYFCASSVDRNTEAFFGQGTRLTVV.

This chain links TRBV5-1 with TRBJ2-1; TRBD2 aligns across 8 bases. Germline V gene data show CDR1 as SGHRS and CDR2 as YFSETQ. There are 14 residues in the CDR3. J gave up 9 bases and V 4 bases, and 9 bases lay outside the gene matches. This chain's CDR3 is CASSLGHREGEQFF. CDR3 nucleotide sequence: TGCGCCAGCAGCCTGGGACATCGGGAGGGTGAGCAGTTCTTC.

The chain recombines TRBV5-5 with TRBJ1-2; 11 positions match TRBD1. V gave up 3 bases and J gave up 5 bases; unmatched junction bases: 12. This CDR3 contains 17 residues. Germline V CDR1 and CDR2: SGHKS, YYEKEE (reference sequence). In DNA, the CDR3 is TGTGCCAGCAGCTCAAACCCGGGACAGGGGGAGACTTATGGCTACACCTTC. This sequence encodes CASSSNPGQGETYGYTF. The full variable domain, its missing parts supplied by reference TRBV5-5 and TRBJ1-2, is DAGVTQSPTHLIKTRGQQVTLRCSPISGHKSVSWYQQVLGQGPQFIFQYYEKEERGRGNFPDRFSARQFPNYSSELNVNALLLGDSALYLCASSSNPGQGETYGYTFGSGTRLTVV.